One and the same sample provided the 16 T cell receptor beta chains below, sequenced in a study of early T cells in non-severe SARS-CoV-2 infection (dated by TCRdb to the early 2020s). The library was produced with 5' RACE. These reads were obtained on a NextSeq 500. TCRdb redid the processing of the public reads, applying fastp at Q25 and MiXCR, and retained in-frame beta chains. Rows matching on CDR3 protein sequence are summarized as one entry with the most common DNA and genes. The sample table records around 66,000 distinct CDR3 sequences; less than 15% of these occur just once. The top ten clonotypes cover roughly 8.7% of the sample. Source material: whole blood. The receptors derive from an adult who was a healthcare worker with PCR-confirmed SARS-CoV-2 infection or an uninfected control (not recorded which).

The rearrangement uses TRBV11-2 and TRBJ2-3; TRBD2 matches 13 bases. The CDR3 is 16 amino acids. V shed 5 bases, J shed 7 bases, and the junction held 9 bases outside the gene matches. Germline lookup yields CDR1 SGHAT and CDR2 FQNNGV. The CDR3 DNA is TGTGCCAGCAGCCCAAGGACTAGCGGGAGAAACTATACGCAGTATTTT. This gives the protein CASSPRTSGRNYTQYF.

The chain links TRBV19 to TRBJ2-7; D not resolved. The CDR3 spans 14 residues. Germline loops: CDR1 LNHDA, CDR2 SQIVND (reference sequence). V was cut by 3 bases and J by 3 bases, with 12 bases left in between. Here the CDR3 DNA reads TGTGCCAGTAGTATGTCGGCGGACCACTACGAGCAGTACTTC. Encoded protein: CASSMSADHYEQYF.

The chain has TRBV29-1 and TRBJ2-1; 10 bases match TRBD2. The CDR3 is made up of 16 amino acids. Germline CDR1 is SQVTM and CDR2 is ANQGSEA. V trimming: 1 base; J trimming: 5 bases; junction bases outside the gene matches: 8. Here the CDR3 reads CSVEGGAGGRHNEQFF. For the CDR3, the DNA is TGCAGCGTTGAAGGGGGAGCGGGAGGGCGACACAATGAGCAGTTCTTC.

This clonotype was detected only a few times. The gene calls are TRBV7-2 and TRBJ2-1; unclear D gene. In germline, CDR1 is SGHTA, CDR2 FQGNSA. V lost 1 base to trimming and J lost 4 bases, with 11 bases between them. The CDR3 runs to 15 residues. CDR3 residues: CASSLGRIQYNEQFF. CDR3 bases: TGTGCCAGCAGCTTAGGGCGTATTCAATACAATGAGCAGTTCTTC.

This clonotype was recorded at least ten times. This chain links TRBV24-1 with TRBJ2-1, with D perhaps being TRBD1 or TRBD2 (6 bases each). CDR3 length equals 16 residues. Germline V CDR1 and CDR2: KGHDR, SFDVKD. The V end was cut by 0 bases, the J end by 3 bases, with 11 bases between. CDR3 protein: CATSDLRRGDYNEQFF. CDR3 DNA sequence: TGTGCCACCAGTGATTTGCGGAGGGGGGACTACAATGAGCAGTTCTTC.

The chain recombines TRBV12-3 or TRBV12-4 with TRBJ2-1; D call uncertain. V lost 5 bases, J lost 0 bases, and 11 bases lay in between. There are 15 residues in the CDR3. CDR3: CASSPMADSYNEQFF. The CDR3, as DNA: TGTGCCAGCAGTCCCATGGCGGACTCCTACAATGAGCAGTTCTTC.

This CDR3 reads CASSLWVSGGTEAFF. CDR3 nucleotides: TGTGCCAGCAGCTTATGGGTTTCGGGGGGCACTGAAGCTTTCTTT. The chain recombines TRBV11-2 with TRBJ1-1; D is perhaps TRBD1 (5 bases). With 2 bases removed from V and 4 bases from J, the gap between germline ends came to 14 bases. The CDR3 runs 15 residues. The V gene's germline CDR1 is SGHAT and CDR2 FQNNGV.

The chain carries TRBV4-3 and TRBJ2-1; D might be TRBD2 (5 bases). Germline assignment: CDR1 LGHNA and CDR2 YSLEER. V lost 1 base and J 1 base, leaving 8 bases between the germline ends. This CDR3 is 15 amino acids long. In nucleotides, the CDR3 is TGCGCCAGCAGCCAAGTCGGGGAGTCCTACAATGAGCAGTTCTTC. Its protein is CASSQVGESYNEQFF.

There are many counts of this clonotype. This rearrangement joins TRBV15 to TRBJ2-3, with a possible D match to TRBD1 (6 bases). Trimming took 0 bases from V and 4 from J, leaving 11 bases between them. This CDR3 comprises 15 residues. Looked up from germline, CDR1 is LNHNV and CDR2 is YYDKDF (reference sequence). CDR3 sequence (DNA): TGTGCCACCAGCAGAGATCGACAGGCCCCAGATACGCAGTATTTT. Translation gives CATSRDRQAPDTQYF.

This clonotype was counted a few times. The chain joins TRBV24-1 to TRBJ2-4; TRBD2 aligns across 9 bases. CDR1 and CDR2 from the germline V gene are KGHDR and SFDVKD. The CDR3 consists of 15 residues. J gave up 9 bases and V 5 bases, and 10 bases lay outside the gene matches. The CDR3 region has the DNA TGTGCCACCAGTGCTGAAGCGGGAGGACGGGGCATTCAGTACTTC. Encoded protein: CATSAEAGGRGIQYF.

V usage is TRBV29-1 and J usage is TRBJ1-1, with 8 positions matching TRBD1. CDR1 and CDR2 (germline): SQVTM, ANQGSEA. After removal of 6 bases from V and 1 base from J, the junction contained 4 bases not matched to a gene. CDR3 length: 13 residues. The CDR3 region is CSVWDRTNTEAFF. CDR3 nucleotide sequence: TGCAGCGTATGGGACAGGACGAACACTGAAGCTTTCTTT.

This clonotype occurred a few times. This chain uses TRBV11-1 with TRBJ2-1; tentatively, D is TRBD2 (5 bases). Germline V gene lookup returns CDR1 SGHAT and CDR2 FQDESV (reference sequence). Trimming took off 0 bases at V and 9 bases at J, with 12 bases between the two ends. This CDR3 region has 14 residues. The CDR3 here is CASSLAGEVAEQFF. CDR3 in DNA: TGTGCCAGCAGCTTAGCGGGAGAGGTGGCTGAGCAGTTCTTC.

At least ten counts were recorded for this clonotype. The chain links TRBV29-1 to TRBJ1-2; D gene uncertain. In germline, CDR1 is SQVTM, CDR2 ANQGSEA. The CDR3 has 13 amino acids. V was cut by 2 bases and J by 4 bases, with 11 bases left in between. The chain's CDR3 is CSVERTKSYGYTF. CDR3 bases: TGCAGCGTTGAACGGACGAAAAGCTATGGCTACACCTTC.

This clonotype occurred many times. The genes are TRBV12-3 or TRBV12-4 and TRBJ1-3; D might be TRBD1 (5 bases). The CDR3 contains 14 residues. V was clipped by 5 bases and J by 2 bases, with 10 bases between them. CDR3 bases: TGTGCCAGCAGTCCCAGGGAGGCTGGAAACACCATATATTTT. Encoded protein: CASSPREAGNTIYF.

V is TRBV25-1 and J is TRBJ2-1, with 9 nucleotides matching TRBD1. V lost 4 bases, J lost 6 bases, and 10 bases stayed unmatched. The CDR3 is 16 amino acids. CDR1 MGHDK and CDR2 SYGVNS come from the germline V gene. The CDR3 reads CASSVRGTGRINEQFF. The CDR3 nucleotides read TGTGCCAGCAGTGTCCGCGGGACAGGGAGGATCAATGAGCAGTTCTTC.

The genes are TRBV27 and TRBJ1-6, with D maybe TRBD1 (5 bases). The germline V gene has CDR1 MNHEY and CDR2 SMNVEV (reference sequence). CDR3 length equals 14 residues. V was cut by 6 bases and J by 10 bases, with 16 bases left in between. This CDR3 is CASRKTLRGSPLHF. The CDR3 DNA reads TGTGCCAGCAGGAAGACACTTAGGGGATCACCCCTCCACTTT.